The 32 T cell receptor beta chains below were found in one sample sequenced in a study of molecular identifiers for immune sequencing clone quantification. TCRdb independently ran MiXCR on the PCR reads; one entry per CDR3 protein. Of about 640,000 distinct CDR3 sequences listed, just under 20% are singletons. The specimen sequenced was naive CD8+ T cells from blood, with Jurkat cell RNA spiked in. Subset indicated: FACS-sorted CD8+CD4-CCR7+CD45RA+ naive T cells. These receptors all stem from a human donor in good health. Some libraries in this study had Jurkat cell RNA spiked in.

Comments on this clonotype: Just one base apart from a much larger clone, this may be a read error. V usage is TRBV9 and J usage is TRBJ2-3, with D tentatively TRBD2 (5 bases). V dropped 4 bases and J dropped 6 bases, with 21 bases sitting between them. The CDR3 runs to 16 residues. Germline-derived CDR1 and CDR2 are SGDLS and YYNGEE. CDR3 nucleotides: TGTGCCAGCAGCCCCTCGAGTGGGAGCCTCTTGGATACGCAGTATTTT. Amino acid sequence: CASSPSSGSLLDTQYF.

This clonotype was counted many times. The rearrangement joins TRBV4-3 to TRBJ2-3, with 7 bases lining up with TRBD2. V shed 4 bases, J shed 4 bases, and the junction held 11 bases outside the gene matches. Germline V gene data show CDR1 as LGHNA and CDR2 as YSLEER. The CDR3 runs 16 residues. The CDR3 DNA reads TGCGCCAGCAGCCCAACTGGCGGGAGTGTCCCAGATACGCAGTATTTT. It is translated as CASSPTGGSVPDTQYF.

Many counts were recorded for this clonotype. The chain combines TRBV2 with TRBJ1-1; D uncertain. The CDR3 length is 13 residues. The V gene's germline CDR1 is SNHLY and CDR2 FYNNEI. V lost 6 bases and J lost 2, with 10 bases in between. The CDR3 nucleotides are TGTGCCAGCAGAAATGACGGAAACACTGAAGCTTTCTTT. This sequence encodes CASRNDGNTEAFF.

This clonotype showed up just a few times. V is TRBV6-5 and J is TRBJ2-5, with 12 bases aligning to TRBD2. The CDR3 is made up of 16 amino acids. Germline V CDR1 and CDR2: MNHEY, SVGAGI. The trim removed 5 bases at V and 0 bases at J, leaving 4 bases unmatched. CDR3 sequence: CASSKLAGGYQETQYF. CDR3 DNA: TGTGCCAGCAGTAAACTAGCGGGAGGCTACCAAGAGACCCAGTACTTC.

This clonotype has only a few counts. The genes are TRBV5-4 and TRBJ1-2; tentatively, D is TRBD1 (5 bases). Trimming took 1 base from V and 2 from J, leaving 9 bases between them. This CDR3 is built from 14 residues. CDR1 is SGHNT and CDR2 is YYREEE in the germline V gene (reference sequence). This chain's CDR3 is CASSLSGTNYGYTF. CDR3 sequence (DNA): TGTGCCAGCAGCTTGTCCGGGACCAACTATGGCTACACCTTC.

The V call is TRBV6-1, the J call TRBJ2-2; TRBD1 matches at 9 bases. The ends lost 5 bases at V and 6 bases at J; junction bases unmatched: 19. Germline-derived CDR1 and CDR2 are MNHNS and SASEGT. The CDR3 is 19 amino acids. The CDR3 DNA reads TGTGCCAGCAGTCTTCTTCTCGGGACAGGGAGTGCGTTCCCCGGGGAGCTGTTTTTT. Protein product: CASSLLLGTGSAFPGELFF.

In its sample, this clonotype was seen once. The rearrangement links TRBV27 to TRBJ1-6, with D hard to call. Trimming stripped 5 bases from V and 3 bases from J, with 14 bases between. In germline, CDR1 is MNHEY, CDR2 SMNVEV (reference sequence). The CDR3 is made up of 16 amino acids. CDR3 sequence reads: CASSLLGSLYNSPLHF. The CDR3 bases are TGTGCCAGCAGTCTTCTCGGGAGTCTCTATAATTCACCCCTCCACTTT.

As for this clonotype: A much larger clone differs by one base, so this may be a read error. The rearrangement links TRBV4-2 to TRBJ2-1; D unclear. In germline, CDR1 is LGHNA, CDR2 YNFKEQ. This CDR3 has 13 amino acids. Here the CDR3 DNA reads TGTGCCAGCAGCCAAGGCGGCCAGCCAGAGCAGTCCTTC. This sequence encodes CASSQGGQPEQSF.

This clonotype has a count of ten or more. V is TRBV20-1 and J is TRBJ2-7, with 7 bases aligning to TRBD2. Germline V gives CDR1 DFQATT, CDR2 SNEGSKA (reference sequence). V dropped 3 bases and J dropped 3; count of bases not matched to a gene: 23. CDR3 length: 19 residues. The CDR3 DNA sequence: TGCAGTGCTAGTGCCCTGGACCGGGACTACCAACTGAGGGGCTACGAGCAGTACTTC. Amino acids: CSASALDRDYQLRGYEQYF.

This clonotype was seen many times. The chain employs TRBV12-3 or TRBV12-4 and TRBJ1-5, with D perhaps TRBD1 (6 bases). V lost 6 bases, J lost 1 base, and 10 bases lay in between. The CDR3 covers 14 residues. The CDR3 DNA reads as TGTGCCAGCAGACCACAGGGAAGCAATCAGCCCCAGCATTTT. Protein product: CASRPQGSNQPQHF.

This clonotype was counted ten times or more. The CDR3 DNA is TGTGCCAGCAGTTTTCGGGACCTACTAGCGGGAGGACGACATGAGCAGTTCTTC. Translation gives CASSFRDLLAGGRHEQFF. This chain uses TRBV28 with TRBJ2-1; 12 positions match TRBD2. The germline V gene encodes CDR1 MDHEN and CDR2 SYDVKM. After removal of 3 bases from V and 8 bases from J, the junction contained 14 bases not matched to a gene. The CDR3 spans 18 residues.

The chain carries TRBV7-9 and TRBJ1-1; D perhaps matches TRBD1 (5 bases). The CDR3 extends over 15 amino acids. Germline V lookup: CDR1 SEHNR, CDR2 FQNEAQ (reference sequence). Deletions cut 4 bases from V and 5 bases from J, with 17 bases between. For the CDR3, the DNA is TGTGCCAGCAGCTCGACAGAGGGCGCGATGACTGAAGCTTTCTTT. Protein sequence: CASSSTEGAMTEAFF. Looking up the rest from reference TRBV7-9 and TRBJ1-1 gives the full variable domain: DTGVSQNPRHKITKRGQNVTFRCDPISEHNRLYWYRQTLGQGPEFLTYFQNEAQLEKSRLLSDRFSAERPKGSFSTLEIQRTEQGDSAMYLCASSSTEGAMTEAFFGQGTRLTVV.

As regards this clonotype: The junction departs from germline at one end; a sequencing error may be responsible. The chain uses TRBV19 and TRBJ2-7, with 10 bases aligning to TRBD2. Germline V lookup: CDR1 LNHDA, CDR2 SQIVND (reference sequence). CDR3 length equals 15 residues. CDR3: CTSSASGGPSYEQYF. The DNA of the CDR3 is TGTACCAGTAGTGCTAGCGGGGGACCCTCCTACGAGCAGTACTTC.

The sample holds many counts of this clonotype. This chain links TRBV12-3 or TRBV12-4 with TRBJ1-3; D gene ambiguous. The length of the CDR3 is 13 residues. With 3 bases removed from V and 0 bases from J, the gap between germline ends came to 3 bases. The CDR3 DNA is TGTGCCAGCAGTTTGTACTCTGGAAACACCATATATTTT. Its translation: CASSLYSGNTIYF.

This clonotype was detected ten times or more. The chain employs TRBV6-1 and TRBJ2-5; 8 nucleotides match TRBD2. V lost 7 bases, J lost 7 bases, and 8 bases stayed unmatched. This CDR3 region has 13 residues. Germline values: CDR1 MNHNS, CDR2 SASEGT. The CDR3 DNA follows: TGTGCCAGCACCCCGGGGGGGTGGGTGACCCAGTACTTC. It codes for CASTPGGWVTQYF.

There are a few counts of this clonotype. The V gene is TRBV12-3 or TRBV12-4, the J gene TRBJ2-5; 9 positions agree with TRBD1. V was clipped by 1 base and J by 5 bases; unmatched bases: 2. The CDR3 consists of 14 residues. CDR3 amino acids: CASSLGGQGETQYF. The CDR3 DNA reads TGTGCCAGCAGTTTAGGCGGACAGGGGGAGACCCAGTACTTC.

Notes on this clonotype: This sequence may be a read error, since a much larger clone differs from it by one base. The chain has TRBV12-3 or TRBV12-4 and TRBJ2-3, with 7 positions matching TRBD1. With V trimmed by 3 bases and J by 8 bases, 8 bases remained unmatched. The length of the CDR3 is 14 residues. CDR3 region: CASSFWQGVITQYF. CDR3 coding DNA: TGTGCCAGCAGTTTTTGGCAGGGGGTGATTACGCAGTATTTT.

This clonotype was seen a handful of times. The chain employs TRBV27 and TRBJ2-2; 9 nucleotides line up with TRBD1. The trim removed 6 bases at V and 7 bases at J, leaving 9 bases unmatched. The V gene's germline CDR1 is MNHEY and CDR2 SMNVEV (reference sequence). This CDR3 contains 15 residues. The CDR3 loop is CASRFGQGLGGELFF. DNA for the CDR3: TGTGCCAGCAGATTCGGACAGGGGTTGGGCGGGGAGCTGTTTTTT.

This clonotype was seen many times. This CDR3 is CASSPSSDPVPTDTQYF. As DNA, the CDR3 is TGTGCCAGCAGCCCCTCGTCTGATCCAGTCCCCACAGATACGCAGTATTTT. The chain uses TRBV5-6 and TRBJ2-3; D unclear. The CDR3 spans 17 residues. V gave up 4 bases and J gave up 2 bases, with 20 bases separating them. The germline gives CDR1 SGHDT, CDR2 YYEEEE.

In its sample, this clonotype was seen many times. CDR3 sequence (DNA): TGTGCCAGCACCGAGTCCGGGGGCGAAAAACTGTTTTTT. Protein: CASTESGGEKLFF. V usage is TRBV6-5 and J usage is TRBJ1-4; TRBD1 is a possible D gene (6 bases). The V end lost 7 bases, the J end lost 8 bases, and 14 bases lay between the germline ends. CDR1 and CDR2 (germline): MNHEY, SVGAGI. The CDR3 consists of 13 residues.

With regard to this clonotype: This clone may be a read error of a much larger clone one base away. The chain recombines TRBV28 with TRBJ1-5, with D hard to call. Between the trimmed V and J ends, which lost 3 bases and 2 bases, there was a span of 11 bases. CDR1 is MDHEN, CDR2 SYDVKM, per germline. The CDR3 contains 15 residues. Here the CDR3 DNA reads TGTGCCAGCAGTTTTGGTACGGATTGCAATCAGCCCCAGCATTTT. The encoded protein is CASSFGTDCNQPQHF.

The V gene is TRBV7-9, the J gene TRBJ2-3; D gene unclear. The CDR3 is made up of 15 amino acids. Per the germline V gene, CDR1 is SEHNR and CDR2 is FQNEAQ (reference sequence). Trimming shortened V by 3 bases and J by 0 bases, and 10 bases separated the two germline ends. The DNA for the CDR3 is TGTGCCAGCAGCTTGGTTGAACTCAGCACAGATACGCAGTATTTT. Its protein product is CASSLVELSTDTQYF.

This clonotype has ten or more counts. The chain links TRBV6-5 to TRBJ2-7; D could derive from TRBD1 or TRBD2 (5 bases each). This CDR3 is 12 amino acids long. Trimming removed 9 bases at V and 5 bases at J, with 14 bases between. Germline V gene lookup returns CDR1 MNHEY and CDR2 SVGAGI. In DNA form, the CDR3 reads TGTGCCAGTTGGGACCTCCGGGACGAGCAGTACTTC. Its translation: CASWDLRDEQYF.

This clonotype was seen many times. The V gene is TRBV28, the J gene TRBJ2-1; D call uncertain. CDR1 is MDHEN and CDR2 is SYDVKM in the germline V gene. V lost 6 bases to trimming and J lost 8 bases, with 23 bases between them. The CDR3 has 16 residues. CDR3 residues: CASSSPKQDATDEQFF. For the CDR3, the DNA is TGTGCCAGCAGCTCCCCGAAGCAGGATGCGACCGATGAGCAGTTCTTC.

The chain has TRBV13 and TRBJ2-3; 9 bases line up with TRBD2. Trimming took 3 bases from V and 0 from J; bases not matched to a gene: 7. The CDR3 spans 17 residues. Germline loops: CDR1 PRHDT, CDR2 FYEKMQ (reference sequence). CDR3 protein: CASSFRLAVPSTDTQYF. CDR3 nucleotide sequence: TGTGCCAGCAGCTTCCGACTAGCGGTTCCCAGCACAGATACGCAGTATTTT.

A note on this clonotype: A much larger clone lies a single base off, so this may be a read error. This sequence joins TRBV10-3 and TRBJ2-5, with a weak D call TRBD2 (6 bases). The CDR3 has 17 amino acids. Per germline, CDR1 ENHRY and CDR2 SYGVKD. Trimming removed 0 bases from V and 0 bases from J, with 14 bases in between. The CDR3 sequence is CAISESGGGEDQETQYF. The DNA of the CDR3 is TGTGCCATCAGTGAGTCGGGGGGAGGAGAAGACCAAGAGACCCAGTACTTC.

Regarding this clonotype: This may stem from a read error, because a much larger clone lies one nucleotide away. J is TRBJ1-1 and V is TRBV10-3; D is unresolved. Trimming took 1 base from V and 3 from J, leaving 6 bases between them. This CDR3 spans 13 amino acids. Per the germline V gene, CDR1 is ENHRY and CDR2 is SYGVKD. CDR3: CAISEYWDTEAFF. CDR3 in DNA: TGTGCCATCAGTGAGTACTGGGACACTGAAGCTTTCTTT.

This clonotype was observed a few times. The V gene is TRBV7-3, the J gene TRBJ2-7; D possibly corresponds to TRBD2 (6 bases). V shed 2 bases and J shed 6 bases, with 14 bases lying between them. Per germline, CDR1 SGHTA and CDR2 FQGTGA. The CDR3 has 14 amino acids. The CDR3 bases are TGTGCCAGCAGCTTATCGCCGGGAGATTCCGAGCAGTACTTC. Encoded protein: CASSLSPGDSEQYF.

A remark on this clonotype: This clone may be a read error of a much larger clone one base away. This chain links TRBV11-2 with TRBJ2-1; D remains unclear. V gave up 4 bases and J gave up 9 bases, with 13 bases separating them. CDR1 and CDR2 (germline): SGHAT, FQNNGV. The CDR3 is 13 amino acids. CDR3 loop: CASSSPAGIEQFF. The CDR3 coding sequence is TGTGCCAGCAGCTCCCCCGCAGGTATTGAGCAGTTCTTC. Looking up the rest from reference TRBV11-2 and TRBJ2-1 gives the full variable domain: EAGVAQSPRYKIIEKRQSVAFWCNPISGHATLYWYQQILGQGPKLLIQFQNNGVVDDSQLPKDRFSAERLKGVDSTLKIQPAKLEDSAVYLCASSSPAGIEQFFGPGTRLTVL.

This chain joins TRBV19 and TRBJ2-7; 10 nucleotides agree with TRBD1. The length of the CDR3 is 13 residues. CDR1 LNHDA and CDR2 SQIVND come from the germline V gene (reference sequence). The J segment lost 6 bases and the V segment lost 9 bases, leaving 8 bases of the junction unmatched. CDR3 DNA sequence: TGTGCCAGCTCGGGACAGGGGCTAGCCGAGCAGTACTTC. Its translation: CASSGQGLAEQYF.

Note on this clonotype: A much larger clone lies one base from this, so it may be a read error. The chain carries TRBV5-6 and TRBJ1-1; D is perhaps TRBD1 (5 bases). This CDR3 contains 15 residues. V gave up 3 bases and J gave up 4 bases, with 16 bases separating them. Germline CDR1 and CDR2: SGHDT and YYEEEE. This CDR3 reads CASSYGAGISTEAFF. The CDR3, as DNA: TGTGCCAGCAGCTACGGGGCAGGGATTTCCACTGAAGCTTTCTTT.

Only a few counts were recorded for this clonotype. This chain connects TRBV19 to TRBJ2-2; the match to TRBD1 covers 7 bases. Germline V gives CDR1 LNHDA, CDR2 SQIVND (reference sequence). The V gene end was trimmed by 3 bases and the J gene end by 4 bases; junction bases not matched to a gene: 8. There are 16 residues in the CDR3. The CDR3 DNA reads TGTGCCAGTAGTATGGTTTCAGGGGGTCTCACCGGGGAGCTGTTTTTT. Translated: CASSMVSGGLTGELFF.